This TCR beta chain comes out of a study of Ad26.COV2.S vaccination and SARS-CoV-2 variants. Method: immunoSEQ multiplex PCR; TCRdb's copy keeps in-frame clones and lacks some. The sample lists about 500,000 clones, 80% to 90% occurring once. CDR1 and CDR2 (germline): MDHEN, SYDVKM. V lost 7 bases to trimming and J lost 5 bases, with 21 bases between them. This CDR3 comprises 16 residues. As to treatment: 15 to 20 received Ad26.COV2.S at low or high dose, single or two shots; about 5 received placebo; per-sample allocation not given. Specimens were obtained on day 63 following the first vaccine or placebo injection.

The V gene is TRBV28, the J gene TRBJ2-1, with D unclear. The sequence derives from a person aged 18-60 years who received the Ad26.COV2.S COVID-19 vaccine or a placebo. The sequenced sample was peripheral blood, obtained in a trial of Ad26.COV2.S vaccine versus placebo. CDR3 nucleotide sequence: TGTGCCAGCATCTCACAACCCACTGGCAGGAACAATGAGCAGTTCTTC. Its protein is CASISQPTGRNNEQFF. The full variable domain, completed using reference TRBV28 and TRBJ2-1, is DVKVTQSSRYLVKRTGEKVFLECVQDMDHENMFWYRQDPGLGLRLIYFSYDVKMKEKGDIPEGYSVSREKKERFSLILESASTNQTSMYLCASISQPTGRNNEQFFGPGTRLTVL.